Below, 7 T cell receptor beta chains from the same sample are listed, as sequenced in a study of T cell repertoires in cytomegalovirus infection. Via MiXCR, TCRdb re-called the reads, giving one row per CDR3 protein. The sample lists some 270,000 distinct CDR3 sequences, approximately 17% occurring once. Sequencing used CD8+ T cells from PBMCs. The receptors shown here come from a human donor in good health (CMV status not recorded). Some clones in this sample may be carry-over from other donors' samples.

On this clonotype: Mismatch with germline at one junction end may stem from a read error. The CDR3 reads CASSPPAGGSYGCTF. The CDR3 DNA sequence: TGTGCCAGCAGCCCCCCGGCGGGGGGTTCCTATGGCTGCACCTTC. This chain connects TRBV7-4 to TRBJ1-2, with D tentatively TRBD1 (5 bases). Germline V gives CDR1 SGHVT, CDR2 SQSDAQ. CDR3 size: 15 residues. Based on the CDR3 plus reference TRBV7-4 and TRBJ1-2, the full variable domain is GAGVSQSPRYKVAKRGRDVALRCDSISGHVTLYWYRQTLGQGSEVLTYSQSDAQRDKSGRPSGRFSAERPERSVSTLKIQRTEQGDSAVYLCASSPPAGGSYGCTFGSGTRLTVV.

There are many counts of this clonotype. This chain connects TRBV6-6 to TRBJ1-1, with unresolved D. The CDR3 consists of 11 residues. Germline V gives CDR1 MNHNY, CDR2 SVGAGI (reference sequence). Between the trimmed V and J ends, which lost 6 bases and 6 bases, there was a span of 8 bases. CDR3 amino acids: CASSSGPEAFF. In DNA form, the CDR3 reads TGTGCCAGCAGCTCCGGGCCTGAAGCTTTCTTT.

The chain combines TRBV5-4 with TRBJ2-7; D possibly corresponds to TRBD2 (6 bases). CDR1 is SGHNT, CDR2 YYREEE, per germline (reference sequence). This CDR3 has 14 amino acids. V lost 4 bases and J lost 5, with 16 bases in between. CDR3 loop: CASSPVGGTDEQYF. As DNA, the CDR3 is TGTGCCAGCAGCCCGGTTGGGGGGACGGACGAGCAGTACTTC. Together with reference TRBV5-4 and TRBJ2-7, the CDR3 gives the full variable domain: ETGVTQSPTHLIKTRGQQVTLRCSSQSGHNTVSWYQQALGQGPQFIFQYYREEENGRGNFPPRFSGLQFPNYSSELNVNALELDDSALYLCASSPVGGTDEQYFGPGTRLTVT.

In this sample, this clonotype turned up many times. The chain carries TRBV20-1 and TRBJ2-3; 9 bases line up with TRBD2. The CDR3 covers 15 residues. CDR1 and CDR2 (germline): DFQATT, SNEGSKA (reference sequence). Trimming cost V 3 bases and J 2 bases; bases outside gene matches: 6. This CDR3 is CSASPGLANTDTQYF. In DNA, the CDR3 is TGCAGTGCTAGCCCGGGACTAGCAAACACAGATACGCAGTATTTT.

This clonotype was recorded many times. J is TRBJ2-5 and V is TRBV6-6, with a tentative D call TRBD2 (5 bases). The CDR3 totals 13 residues. Germline CDR1 is MNHNY and CDR2 is SVGAGI (reference sequence). V gave up 6 bases and J gave up 4 bases, with 12 bases separating them. The CDR3 coding sequence is TGTGCCAGCAGCATCGGACTCCCAGAGACCCAGTACTTC. Translated: CASSIGLPETQYF.

This clonotype appeared many times. This chain connects TRBV11-2 to TRBJ1-6, with D unclear. Germline CDR1 is SGHAT and CDR2 is FQNNGV. V dropped 0 bases and J dropped 6 bases, with 27 bases sitting between them. The CDR3 has 21 residues. CDR3 in DNA: TGTGCCAGCAGCTTAGATCATGGGATCCTGTCGGACTCACCACCTAATTCACCCCTCCACTTT. Translated: CASSLDHGILSDSPPNSPLHF.

This clonotype was detected a few times. The rearrangement links TRBV7-6 to TRBJ2-1; TRBD1 is a possible D gene (5 bases). CDR1 is SGHVS, CDR2 FNYEAQ, per germline. The CDR3 runs 12 residues. The germline V and J ends were trimmed by 4 bases and 6 bases, with 7 bases remaining between them. In DNA, the CDR3 is TGTGCCAGCAGCTCAGGGTTCAATGAGCAGTTCTTC. Amino acids: CASSSGFNEQFF.